A selection of T cell receptor beta chains follows, all from one sample in a study of cytomegalovirus exposure and HLA in healthy donors. Profiled with immunoSEQ multiplex PCR; TCRdb holds only in-frame clones, not every one. This table has 90,000 to 150,000 clones, about 70% appearing once. Specimen: PBMCs. These receptors were collected from a woman aged 40 to 49 in good health and CMV-seronegative. Each CDR3 is given with its conserved first and last residue. A D gene is named only where the DNA matches it firmly. Expanded clones get a size class; other rows say once, few or many, or leave the size out.

V gene	J gene	D gene	clone size	CDR3 protein	CDR3 DNA
TRBV7-6	TRBJ2-7	.	.	CASSLIPSFSRGRNYEQYF	TGTGCCAGCAGCCTAATACCTTCGTTTTCCAGGGGTCGAAACTACGAGCAGTACTTC
TRBV18	TRBJ1-2	TRBD1	.	CASSPRTGVGDYGYTF	TGTGCCAGCTCACCAAGAACAGGGGTCGGGGACTATGGCTACACCTTC
TRBV9	TRBJ1-6	TRBD1	.	CASSVTGGKVNSPLHF	TGTGCCAGCAGCGTTACAGGGGGGAAAGTTAATTCACCCCTCCACTTT
TRBV10-3	TRBJ1-6	.	.	CAISPRGGEDNSPLHF	TGTGCCATCAGCCCTCGGGGAGGAGAGGATAATTCACCCCTCCACTTT
TRBV7-7	TRBJ2-5	.	.	CASSSGTQLETQYF	TGTGCTAGCAGCTCGGGGACACAGCTAGAGACCCAGTACTTC
TRBV5-1	TRBJ1-2	TRBD1	.	CASSLGTGAGHGYTF	TGCGCCAGCAGCTTGGGGACAGGGGCTGGGCACGGCTACACCTTC
TRBV7-9	TRBJ2-2	TRBD2	.	CSSSPNLVAGSGELFF	TGTTCCAGCAGTCCGAACCTAGTAGCGGGGTCCGGGGAGCTGTTTTTT
TRBV11-2	TRBJ2-7	.	.	CASSSPAGEQYF	TGTGCCAGCAGCTCCCCAGCGGGCGAGCAGTACTTC
TRBV6-5	TRBJ2-1	.	few	CASSWSVLSGNEQFF	TGTGCCAGCAGTTGGAGCGTCCTATCGGGGAATGAGCAGTTCTTC
TRBV19	TRBJ2-1	.	.	CASATGTRQFF	TGTGCCAGTGCAACCGGGACTCGGCAGTTCTTC
TRBV6-5	TRBJ2-7	TRBD2	.	CASSSGLAGGSYEQYF	TGTGCCAGCAGTTCAGGACTAGCGGGGGGGTCCTACGAGCAGTACTTC
TRBV27	TRBJ1-2	TRBD1	.	CASRQRDRDSYGYTF	TGTGCCAGCAGACAACGTGACCGGGACAGCTATGGCTACACCTTC
TRBV5-8	TRBJ1-5	.	few	CASSSGLYSNQPQHF	TGTGCCAGCAGCTCGGGACTATATAGCAATCAGCCCCAGCATTTT
TRBV5-1	TRBJ2-7	TRBD2	few	CASSREGGSYEQYF	TGCGCCAGCAGCCGGGAGGGGGGATCCTACGAGCAGTACTTC
TRBV28	TRBJ2-7	TRBD2	once	CASTQGGLATSSYEQYF	TGTGCCAGCACCCAGGGGGGACTAGCGACGAGCTCCTACGAGCAGTACTTC
TRBV18	TRBJ2-3	.	.	CASSPPGRGIADTQYF	TGTGCCAGCTCACCGCCAGGACGGGGTATCGCAGATACGCAGTATTTT
TRBV5-1	TRBJ1-2	.	.	CASSETENYGYTF	TGCGCCAGCAGCGAGACAGAGAACTATGGCTACACCTTC
TRBV4-3	TRBJ2-1	TRBD2	.	CASSQDQAGTSGSEQFF	TGCGCCAGCAGCCAAGATCAAGCCGGGACTAGCGGGAGTGAGCAGTTCTTC
TRBV19	TRBJ2-3	.	.	CASSIVLTAGGRTDTQYF	TGTGCCAGTAGTATTGTTCTGACGGCGGGTGGACGCACAGATACGCAGTATTTT
TRBV7-9	TRBJ1-2	.	once	CASSSGDNNYGYTF	TGTGCCAGCAGCTCTGGGGACAACAACTATGGCTACACCTTC
TRBV4-2	TRBJ1-4	.	.	CASSQEWRSGEKLFF	TGTGCCAGCAGCCAAGAGTGGCGCAGCGGGGAAAAACTGTTTTTT
TRBV2	TRBJ1-5	TRBD1	.	CASTGDADQPQHF	TGTGCCAGTACAGGGGATGCGGATCAGCCCCAGCATTTT
TRBV10-3	TRBJ1-4	.	.	CAISESKTGLNEKLFF	TGTGCCATCAGTGAGTCGAAGACAGGCCTTAATGAAAAACTGTTTTTT
TRBV7-7	TRBJ1-1	TRBD1	.	CASSPLYRGTNTEAFF	TGTGCCAGCAGCCCACTTTACAGGGGGACGAACACTGAAGCTTTCTTT
TRBV7-3	TRBJ1-2	.	.	CASSPSNGHVYGYTF	TGTGCCAGCAGCCCTTCGAACGGACACGTCTATGGCTACACCTTC
TRBV19	TRBJ2-3	TRBD2	.	CASGKREGPHTQYF	TGTGCCAGCGGAAAGCGGGAGGGCCCCCATACGCAGTATTTT
TRBV6-4	TRBJ2-1	TRBD1	medium-sized	CASSDLAGTGFSEQFF	TGTGCCAGCAGTGACTTAGCCGGGACAGGGTTCTCTGAGCAGTTCTTC
TRBV4-1	TRBJ2-1	TRBD2	few	CASSRSGRGSHEQFF	TGCGCCAGCAGCCGCTCGGGGAGGGGATCCCATGAGCAGTTCTTC
TRBV21-1	TRBJ1-5	.	few	CASSKGRINQPQHF	TGTGCCAGCAGCAAGGGGAGAATCAATCAGCCCCAGCATTTT
TRBV2	TRBJ1-1	TRBD1	.	CATGQGENTEAFF	TGTGCCACCGGACAGGGCGAGAACACTGAAGCTTTCTTT
TRBV30	TRBJ2-2	TRBD2	few	CAWRGGRAVYTGELFF	TGTGCCTGGAGGGGCGGGAGGGCCGTTTACACCGGGGAGCTGTTTTTT
TRBV5-4	TRBJ1-1	.	.	CASRGGGGGEAFF	TGTGCCAGCAGGGGTGGAGGGGGGGGTGAAGCTTTCTTT
TRBV4-1	TRBJ2-6	.	.	CASSQVGGSGANVLTF	TGCGCCAGCAGCCAAGTTGGGGGGTCCGGGGCCAACGTCCTGACTTTC
TRBV18	TRBJ1-1	.	.	CASSPPSRSSTEAFF	TGTGCCAGCTCACCACCGTCGAGGTCAAGCACTGAAGCTTTCTTT
TRBV4-3	TRBJ2-4	.	.	CASSLKVTSRFQYF	TGCGCCAGCAGCCTTAAAGTTACTAGTCGGTTCCAGTACTTC
TRBV18	TRBJ2-3	TRBD2	.	CASSPPSGGTDTQYF	TGTGCCAGCTCACCACCTAGCGGGGGCACAGATACGCAGTATTTT
TRBV7-2	TRBJ1-6	.	few	CASSLSNRASSYNSPLHF	TGTGCCAGCAGCTTGTCGAACAGGGCAAGCTCCTATAATTCACCCCTCCACTTT
TRBV2	TRBJ2-7	TRBD2	.	CARATSGSAYEQYF	TGTGCCAGGGCGACTAGCGGGAGTGCCTACGAGCAGTACTTC
TRBV7-7	TRBJ2-3	TRBD1	.	CVSSTGEGTDTQYF	TGTGTCAGCAGCACAGGGGAAGGCACAGATACGCAGTATTTT
TRBV5-1	TRBJ1-2	.	.	CASSLLGATGYTF	TGCGCCAGCAGCTTGTTGGGGGCAACGGGCTACACCTTC
TRBV18	TRBJ2-1	TRBD2	.	CASSLAATYNEQFF	TGTGCCAGCTCCCTAGCGGCTACCTACAATGAGCAGTTCTTC
TRBV6-6	TRBJ1-4	TRBD1	.	CASSYRTGVEKLFF	TGTGCCAGCAGTTACCGGACAGGGGTTGAAAAACTGTTTTTT
TRBV30	TRBJ1-5	.	.	CAWSPTAGAQPQHF	TGTGCCTGGAGCCCGACGGCGGGGGCCCAGCCCCAGCATTTT
TRBV7-6	TRBJ2-2	.	.	CASSFGQGGMFF	TGTGCCAGCAGCTTCGGGCAGGGTGGAATGTTTTTT
TRBV2	TRBJ2-5	TRBD1	.	CASGTDFTEETQYF	TGTGCCAGTGGGACAGATTTCACGGAGGAGACCCAGTACTTC
TRBV2	TRBJ2-1	.	once	CASRETRGRQFF	TGTGCCAGCAGGGAAACCAGGGGAAGGCAGTTCTTC
TRBV7-9	TRBJ1-1	TRBD1	.	CASSQGTGRTEAFF	TGTGCCAGCAGCCAGGGGACAGGGAGGACTGAAGCTTTCTTT
TRBV28	TRBJ2-1	TRBD1	.	CASRDRPAVNEQFF	TGTGCCAGCAGGGACAGGCCGGCCGTCAATGAGCAGTTCTTC
TRBV10-3	TRBJ2-5	TRBD1	.	CAISIQGDWVGGETQYF	TGTGCCATCAGTATACAGGGGGATTGGGTAGGAGGAGAGACCCAGTACTTC
TRBV28	TRBJ1-2	TRBD1	.	CASSLGTANYGYTF	TGTGCCAGCAGTCTTGGGACAGCTAACTATGGCTACACCTTC
TRBV11-2	TRBJ2-3	.	.	CASSPQGITDTQYF	TGTGCCAGCAGCCCACAGGGAATCACAGATACGCAGTATTTT
TRBV4-3	TRBJ1-1	TRBD1	.	CASSQAVNRGDTEAFF	TGCGCCAGCAGCCAAGCGGTTAACAGGGGGGACACTGAAGCTTTCTTT